Below are 21 T cell receptor beta chains sequenced from a single sample in a study of shared clonotypes between healthy human individuals. CD8 cells classed as naive were CD45RO-negative and positively selected for CCR7, excluding terminally differentiated effector memory CD45RA+ cells. The assay was immunoSEQ multiplex PCR, and TCRdb's table has in-frame clones only and misses some. The sample lists some 2.1 million clones, around 93% seen once, with less than 2% in the top ten. The sequencing input was naive CD8+ T cells from PBMCs. The receptors here all came from a man younger than 35 in good health. Some clones in this sample may be carry-over from other donors' samples.

This sequence joins TRBV28 and TRBJ2-7, with 8 nucleotides matching TRBD2. CDR1 and CDR2 from the germline V gene are MDHEN and SYDVKM. J lost 3 bases, V lost 4 bases, and 11 bases had no gene match. The CDR3 length is 16 residues. CDR3 amino acids: CASSYYSASGFYEQYF. DNA of the CDR3: TGTGCCAGCAGTTACTATTCGGCTAGCGGGTTCTACGAGCAGTACTTC.

The V gene is TRBV27, the J gene TRBJ2-1, with TRBD1 matching 7 bases. V gave up 6 bases and J gave up 7 bases; unmatched junction bases: 18. Germline CDR1 MNHEY, CDR2 SMNVEV (reference sequence). This CDR3 region has 17 residues. The CDR3 DNA is TGTGCCAGCAGCGAATACCCGACAGGGCGTCCCACAAATGAGCAGTTCTTC. It encodes CASSEYPTGRPTNEQFF.

The CDR3 is CASRDRGETQYF. CDR3 DNA: TGTGCCAGCAGGGACAGGGGAGAGACCCAGTACTTC. This rearrangement joins TRBV6-6 to TRBJ2-5; 9 bases match TRBD1. The CDR3 has 12 residues. The trim removed 6 bases at V and 4 bases at J, leaving 0 bases unmatched. Looked up from germline, CDR1 is MNHNY and CDR2 is SVGAGI (reference sequence).

The chain has TRBV15 and TRBJ2-1; 8 bases are shared with TRBD2. V trimming: 6 bases; J trimming: 9 bases; junction bases outside the gene matches: 16. This CDR3 has 16 amino acids. CDR1 is LNHNV and CDR2 is YYDKDF in the germline V gene (reference sequence). CDR3 protein: CATRGWERENRGEQFF. Here the CDR3 DNA reads TGTGCCACCAGGGGCTGGGAGCGGGAGAATCGGGGTGAGCAGTTCTTC.

The V call is TRBV28, the J call TRBJ2-1; perhaps TRBD1 as D (5 bases). Germline V lookup: CDR1 MDHEN, CDR2 SYDVKM. The ends were cut back, 2 bases at V and 4 bases at J, with 9 bases in the middle. CDR3 length equals 14 residues. CDR3 loop: CASSLGAGYNEQFF. The CDR3 DNA is TGTGCCAGCAGTTTAGGGGCCGGATACAATGAGCAGTTCTTC.

This clone was seen only once. The chain uses TRBV27 and TRBJ2-3; D not certain. This CDR3 region has 16 residues. V lost 6 bases, J lost 1 base, and 17 bases lay in between. Germline lookup yields CDR1 MNHEY and CDR2 SMNVEV (reference sequence). This chain's CDR3 is CASSPPPVIRTDTQYF. The CDR3 DNA follows: TGTGCCAGCAGCCCACCCCCGGTTATTCGCACAGATACGCAGTATTTT.

The chain uses TRBV28 and TRBJ2-7; tentatively, D is TRBD1 (6 bases). Germline loops: CDR1 MDHEN, CDR2 SYDVKM. V was trimmed by 6 bases and J by 2 bases, leaving 17 bases between them. The length of the CDR3 is 15 residues. The CDR3 protein is CASSRNRDKPYEQYF. The CDR3 bases are TGTGCCAGCAGCCGAAACCGGGACAAGCCCTACGAGCAGTACTTC.

The V call is TRBV5-1, the J call TRBJ2-5, with unresolved D. The V and J ends lost 1 base and 5 bases respectively, with 15 bases between them. Germline V CDR1 and CDR2: SGHRS, YFSETQ. The CDR3 has 15 amino acids. DNA of the CDR3: TGCGCCAGCAGCTTGACCACGGTCCTAGGGGAGACCCAGTACTTC. Amino acids: CASSLTTVLGETQYF.

The rearrangement uses TRBV5-6 and TRBJ1-1; 7 nucleotides align to TRBD1. Trimming took 6 bases from V and 1 from J; bases not matched to a gene: 6. The CDR3 has 14 amino acids. Germline V lookup: CDR1 SGHDT, CDR2 YYEEEE. The CDR3 DNA sequence: TGTGCCAGCAACCGTGGACAGGCGAACACTGAAGCTTTCTTT. Protein sequence: CASNRGQANTEAFF.

The chain uses TRBV7-3 and TRBJ2-1, with TRBD2 identical over 12 bases. J lost 5 bases, V lost 4 bases, and 12 bases had no gene match. Looked up from germline, CDR1 is SGHTA and CDR2 is FQGTGA. The CDR3 is 18 amino acids. The CDR3 DNA is TGTGCCAGCAGCTCATCTAGCGGGAGGGCCGCTCCTAACAATGAGCAGTTCTTC. Translating it yields CASSSSSGRAAPNNEQFF. Based on the CDR3 plus reference TRBV7-3 and TRBJ2-1, the full variable domain is GAGVSQTPSNKVTEKGKYVELRCDPISGHTALYWYRQSLGQGPEFLIYFQGTGAADDSGLPNDRFFAVRPEGSVSTLKIQRTERGDSAVYLCASSSSSGRAAPNNEQFFGPGTRLTVL.

This chain uses TRBV5-1 with TRBJ2-1; TRBD1 might be the D (7 bases). The CDR3 loop spans 12 amino acids. Germline V gene lookup returns CDR1 SGHRS and CDR2 YFSETQ. The V end lost 1 base, the J end lost 9 bases, and 8 bases lay between the germline ends. CDR3 DNA: TGCGCCAGCAGCTTGCAGGGGGGTGAGCAGTTCTTC. Translation: CASSLQGGEQFF.

V and J are TRBV27 and TRBJ1-2, with D possibly TRBD1 on 6 matching bases. The CDR3 totals 16 residues. The V end lost 0 bases, the J end lost 5 bases, and 16 bases lay between the germline ends. The germline V gene has CDR1 MNHEY and CDR2 SMNVEV (reference sequence). The CDR3: CASSLSLRDTFYGYTF. CDR3 bases: TGTGCCAGCAGTTTATCGCTGAGGGACACTTTTTATGGCTACACCTTC.

The chain joins TRBV13 to TRBJ1-2; unclear D gene. The germline V gene encodes CDR1 PRHDT and CDR2 FYEKMQ (reference sequence). The CDR3 runs 12 residues. Trimming stripped 2 bases from V and 8 bases from J, with 9 bases between. The CDR3 reads CASSLSGFGYTF. The CDR3 nucleotides are TGTGCCAGCAGCTTATCTGGGTTCGGCTACACCTTC.

The chain combines TRBV18 with TRBJ2-1; D may be TRBD2 (5 bases). The CDR3 runs 12 residues. Trimming removed 0 bases at V and 10 bases at J, with 7 bases between. Germline V gene lookup returns CDR1 KGHSH and CDR2 LQKENI. The CDR3 DNA sequence: TGTGCCAGCTCACCACCTAGCGTCGAGCAGTTCTTC. This codes for CASSPPSVEQFF.

The chain has TRBV30 and TRBJ2-7, with a possible D match to TRBD1 (5 bases). The CDR3 extends over 13 amino acids. The germline V gene encodes CDR1 GTSNPN and CDR2 SVGIG (reference sequence). V gave up 4 bases and J gave up 0 bases, with 10 bases separating them. In DNA form, the CDR3 reads TGTGCCTGGACCAGGGCTCTCTCCTACGAGCAGTACTTC. Amino acid sequence: CAWTRALSYEQYF.

The chain carries TRBV6-5 and TRBJ2-1; 7 nucleotides match TRBD2. The junction had 12 bases not matched to a gene; V was cut back by 6 bases and J by 10 bases. Germline CDR1 reads MNHEY; CDR2 reads SVGAGI. This CDR3 comprises 14 residues. This CDR3 reads CASSPYRLAGEQFF. The CDR3 DNA reads TGTGCCAGCAGCCCATACCGACTAGCAGGGGAGCAGTTCTTC.

The chain links TRBV28 to TRBJ2-7, with D unclear. Germline CDR1 is MDHEN and CDR2 is SYDVKM. Trimming stripped 2 bases from V and 2 bases from J, with 22 bases between. This CDR3 comprises 18 residues. As DNA, the CDR3 is TGTGCCAGCAGTTTACGCACCTCCTTGGTCAGAGCCACCTACGAGCAGTACTTC. Protein product: CASSLRTSLVRATYEQYF. The full variable domain, with the rest looked up from reference TRBV28 and TRBJ2-7, is DVKVTQSSRYLVKRTGEKVFLECVQDMDHENMFWYRQDPGLGLRLIYFSYDVKMKEKGDIPEGYSVSREKKERFSLILESASTNQTSMYLCASSLRTSLVRATYEQYFGPGTRLTVT.

The rearrangement uses TRBV28 and TRBJ2-7; no reliable D call. Trimming took off 6 bases at V and 3 bases at J, with 18 bases between the two ends. Germline V gene data show CDR1 as MDHEN and CDR2 as SYDVKM. The CDR3 runs to 15 residues. The CDR3 spells CASRMPGSSYYEQYF. In DNA form, the CDR3 reads TGTGCCAGCAGGATGCCCGGGTCCTCCTACTACGAGCAGTACTTC.

V is TRBV30 and J is TRBJ2-5; perhaps D is TRBD1 or TRBD2 (5 bases each). V was shortened by 3 bases and J by 1 base, with 18 bases between the two germline ends. Germline V lookup: CDR1 GTSNPN, CDR2 SVGIG (reference sequence). The CDR3 covers 16 residues. CDR3 protein: CAWSVLRDLVQETQYF. The CDR3 nucleotides are TGTGCCTGGAGCGTACTTCGGGACCTTGTCCAAGAGACCCAGTACTTC.

V usage is TRBV6-5 and J usage is TRBJ1-1; D possibly corresponds to TRBD1 (6 bases). The CDR3 extends over 16 amino acids. Between the trimmed V and J ends, which lost 2 bases and 4 bases, there was a span of 17 bases. Germline V CDR1 and CDR2: MNHEY, SVGAGI. The CDR3 loop reads CASSYRGRLPVTEAFF. CDR3 bases: TGTGCCAGCAGTTACCGGGGGCGCCTCCCGGTCACTGAAGCTTTCTTT.

This clone was detected once. The CDR3 region has the DNA TGTGCCAGCAGCTTAGTTAATGGCAGGACAGATACGCAGTATTTT. This translates into CASSLVNGRTDTQYF. V usage is TRBV7-8 and J usage is TRBJ2-3; the D is unclear. V lost 1 base, J lost 3 bases, and 11 bases lay in between. Looked up from germline, CDR1 is SGHVS and CDR2 is FQNEAQ. This CDR3 is built from 15 residues.